The rows below give T cell receptor beta chains drawn from one sample of a study of blood T cell repertoires in COVID-19. Using immunoSEQ multiplex PCR, the repertoire was profiled, and TCRdb retains in-frame clones only, with some absent. Of hundreds of thousands of clones detected, around nine tenths appear once; the ten largest clones hold 1.8%. The material sequenced was peripheral blood. These receptors all come from a woman under 40 with COVID-19, enrolled during active disease. CDR3s include the opening cysteine and the closing phenylalanine or tryptophan. A D gene is named only where the DNA matches it firmly. Only part of the rows carry a size: once, few, many, or a class if the clone is expanded.

CDR3 DNA: TGCGCCAGCAGCCAAGATGACGACAGGGAGCCCTACGAGCAGTACTTC; CDR3 protein: CASSQDDDREPYEQYF; V gene: TRBV4-3; J gene: TRBJ2-7; clone size: NA; D gene: TRBD1
CDR3 DNA: TGTGCCAGCAAGGGAGGGCAGGGCAATCAGCCCCAGCATTTT; CDR3 protein: CASKGGQGNQPQHF; V gene: TRBV27; J gene: TRBJ1-5; clone size: NA; D gene: NA
CDR3 DNA: TGTGCCAGCAGACTACAGGGAATGGCTGAAGCTTTCTTT; CDR3 protein: CASRLQGMAEAFF; V gene: TRBV11-1; J gene: TRBJ1-1; clone size: NA; D gene: NA
CDR3 DNA: TGTGCCAGCGTGGGAGTGAGGGGGCAGGACACTGAAGCTTTCTTT; CDR3 protein: CASVGVRGQDTEAFF; V gene: TRBV6-5; J gene: TRBJ1-1; clone size: NA; D gene: TRBD1
CDR3 DNA: TGTGCCAGCAGCCCCCAGGGGACGCTGAACACTGAAGCTTTCTTT; CDR3 protein: CASSPQGTLNTEAFF; V gene: TRBV7-2; J gene: TRBJ1-1; clone size: NA; D gene: NA
CDR3 DNA: TGCGCCAGCAGCCCGGGGGACAGGGGGCAATTAAGGAACACTGAAGCTTTCTTT; CDR3 protein: CASSPGDRGQLRNTEAFF; V gene: TRBV5-1; J gene: TRBJ1-1; clone size: NA; D gene: TRBD1
CDR3 DNA: TGCAGCGCTCCCGGGACAGGGTGGAATGAGCAGTTCTTC; CDR3 protein: CSAPGTGWNEQFF; V gene: TRBV29-1; J gene: TRBJ2-1; clone size: NA; D gene: TRBD1
CDR3 DNA: TGTGCCAGCAGTTTATCGCGCTTGGCGGGGGGGAAAGAGACCCAGTACTTC; CDR3 protein: CASSLSRLAGGKETQYF; V gene: TRBV28; J gene: TRBJ2-5; clone size: NA; D gene: TRBD2
CDR3 DNA: TGTGCCAGTAGTACCCCGGGACAGTTGAGAAATTCACCCCTCCACTTT; CDR3 protein: CASSTPGQLRNSPLHF; V gene: TRBV19; J gene: TRBJ1-6; clone size: few; D gene: TRBD1
CDR3 DNA: TGTGCCAGCAGCTTAGGGGCGGGAAGGGCCCCTATTGCTGAAGCTTTCTTT; CDR3 protein: CASSLGAGRAPIAEAFF; V gene: TRBV5-4; J gene: TRBJ1-1; clone size: few; D gene: NA
CDR3 DNA: TGTGCCAGCAGTCCTTGGACAGAAACCTTTCTCTATAGCAATCAGCCCCAGCATTTT; CDR3 protein: CASSPWTETFLYSNQPQHF; V gene: TRBV6-6; J gene: TRBJ1-5; clone size: NA; D gene: NA
CDR3 DNA: TGCGCCAGCAGTCAGGGCGGACTAGGATTCACAGATACGCAGTATTTT; CDR3 protein: CASSQGGLGFTDTQYF; V gene: TRBV4-3; J gene: TRBJ2-3; clone size: NA; D gene: TRBD2
CDR3 DNA: TGTGCCAGCAGTCCGGGACAGGGGGCTTGGCAGCCCCAGCATTTT; CDR3 protein: CASSPGQGAWQPQHF; V gene: TRBV6-6; J gene: TRBJ1-5; clone size: NA; D gene: TRBD1
CDR3 DNA: TGTGCCAGCAGCTTAGCCGTTCCGACGGGCGGAGGGTCCTATGGCTACACCTTC; CDR3 protein: CASSLAVPTGGGSYGYTF; V gene: TRBV7-2; J gene: TRBJ1-2; clone size: NA; D gene: NA
CDR3 DNA: TGCGCCAGCAGCGGGATAGCGGGGGAACGCTCCTACGAGCAGTACTTC; CDR3 protein: CASSGIAGERSYEQYF; V gene: TRBV4-1; J gene: TRBJ2-7; clone size: once; D gene: TRBD2
CDR3 DNA: TGTGCCAGCAGCTTAGAGGTCCCCGACACGACCTTCCACACCGGGGAGCTGTTTTTT; CDR3 protein: CASSLEVPDTTFHTGELFF; V gene: TRBV11-2; J gene: TRBJ2-2; clone size: NA; D gene: NA
CDR3 DNA: TGTGCCAGCAGCTTAGGAGCAAGGGGGCGGATCAATCGCGGAGGTAGTGGCACTGAAGCTTTCTTT; CDR3 protein: CASSLGARGRINRGGSGTEAFF; V gene: TRBV7-6; J gene: TRBJ1-1; clone size: few; D gene: TRBD1
CDR3 DNA: TGTGCCAGCAGCCGCTACTCCCTGAACACTGAAGCTTTCTTT; CDR3 protein: CASSRYSLNTEAFF; V gene: TRBV5-6; J gene: TRBJ1-1; clone size: NA; D gene: NA
CDR3 DNA: TGTGCCAGCAGCCCCGTGGGGGGTAACACTGAAGCTTTCTTT; CDR3 protein: CASSPVGGNTEAFF; V gene: TRBV5-6; J gene: TRBJ1-1; clone size: NA; D gene: NA
CDR3 DNA: TGTGCCAGCAGGAACAGGGGGCGCAACACCGGGGAGCTGTTTTTT; CDR3 protein: CASRNRGRNTGELFF; V gene: TRBV6-6; J gene: TRBJ2-2; clone size: NA; D gene: TRBD1
CDR3 DNA: TGTGCCAGCAGCCCCAGCCGTAGCGCACGAACACAAGAGACCCAGTACTTC; CDR3 protein: CASSPSRSARTQETQYF; V gene: TRBV7-9; J gene: TRBJ2-5; clone size: NA; D gene: NA
CDR3 DNA: TGTGCCAGCAAACAAATGCAGGGGAGAAATTCACCCCTCCACTTT; CDR3 protein: CASKQMQGRNSPLHF; V gene: TRBV6-6; J gene: TRBJ1-6; clone size: NA; D gene: NA
CDR3 DNA: TGTGCCAGTAGTGTCGGAGGGGATTCAGATACGCAGTATTTT; CDR3 protein: CASSVGGDSDTQYF; V gene: TRBV19; J gene: TRBJ2-3; clone size: NA; D gene: NA
CDR3 DNA: TGTGCCAGCAGTTATGCCCCGCGGACAGGGGGCAGATCACCCCTCCACTTT; CDR3 protein: CASSYAPRTGGRSPLHF; V gene: TRBV6-2/TRBV6-3; J gene: TRBJ1-6; clone size: NA; D gene: TRBD1
CDR3 DNA: TGCGCCAGCAGCCAAGACTCTCAGGGGAACTATGGCTACACCTTC; CDR3 protein: CASSQDSQGNYGYTF; V gene: TRBV4-3; J gene: TRBJ1-2; clone size: NA; D gene: NA
CDR3 DNA: TGTGCCAGCAGTGATGGGGCCGGCGTTTCACCCCTCCACTTT; CDR3 protein: CASSDGAGVSPLHF; V gene: TRBV2; J gene: TRBJ1-6; clone size: NA; D gene: NA
CDR3 DNA: TGTGCCAGCAGTAATCACAGGGGGCTTGGCTACACCTTC; CDR3 protein: CASSNHRGLGYTF; V gene: TRBV27; J gene: TRBJ1-2; clone size: NA; D gene: TRBD1
CDR3 DNA: TGTGCCAGCAGCCCACCGGGGACTAGCGGACAAGAGACCCAGTACTTC; CDR3 protein: CASSPPGTSGQETQYF; V gene: TRBV11-2; J gene: TRBJ2-5; clone size: NA; D gene: TRBD2
CDR3 DNA: TGTGTCAGAAGCATGGGACAGGGAGAAGGTAACTATGGCTACACCTTC; CDR3 protein: CVRSMGQGEGNYGYTF; V gene: TRBV7-5; J gene: TRBJ1-2; clone size: once; D gene: NA
CDR3 DNA: TGTGCCAGCAGCGATCTAGGGACAGGGAAGTACTTC; CDR3 protein: CASSDLGTGKYF; V gene: TRBV28; J gene: TRBJ2-5; clone size: NA; D gene: TRBD1
CDR3 DNA: TGTGCCAGCAGCCATCGATCGACAGGGGGCGGCTACACCTTC; CDR3 protein: CASSHRSTGGGYTF; V gene: TRBV5-6; J gene: TRBJ1-2; clone size: few; D gene: TRBD1
CDR3 DNA: TGTGCCAGCAGCCCCTCGGACAGAGAGACCTACGAGCAGTACTTC; CDR3 protein: CASSPSDRETYEQYF; V gene: TRBV6-2/TRBV6-3; J gene: TRBJ2-7; clone size: few; D gene: NA
CDR3 DNA: TGTGCCAGCTCCCTAGGGGCGGCTGAAGCTTTCTTT; CDR3 protein: CASSLGAAEAFF; V gene: TRBV12-3/TRBV12-4; J gene: TRBJ1-1; clone size: NA; D gene: NA
CDR3 DNA: TGTGCCAGCAGCACCGCCCGAACCCTACTAGTGACAATCGGCCAAGAGACCCAGTACTTC; CDR3 protein: CASSTARTLLVTIGQETQYF; V gene: TRBV7-8; J gene: TRBJ2-5; clone size: NA; D gene: NA
CDR3 DNA: TGTGCCAGCAGCCAAGAGACAGGGGTTTACAATGAGCAGTTCTTC; CDR3 protein: CASSQETGVYNEQFF; V gene: TRBV3-1/TRBV3-2; J gene: TRBJ2-1; clone size: NA; D gene: TRBD1
CDR3 DNA: TGTGCCTGGAGCCCCCAGGGAAACACTGAAGCTTTCTTT; CDR3 protein: CAWSPQGNTEAFF; V gene: TRBV30; J gene: TRBJ1-1; clone size: NA; D gene: NA
CDR3 DNA: TGTGCCAGCAGCCCAACGCGGGGCCTGGACTATGGCTACACCTTC; CDR3 protein: CASSPTRGLDYGYTF; V gene: TRBV11-2; J gene: TRBJ1-2; clone size: NA; D gene: NA
CDR3 DNA: TGTGCCAGCCGGTTAGACAGCAACACTGAAGCTTTCTTT; CDR3 protein: CASRLDSNTEAFF; V gene: TRBV2; J gene: TRBJ1-1; clone size: NA; D gene: NA
CDR3 DNA: TGTGCCAGCTCCCGGGGGGTGACTCATAATTCACCCCTCCACTTT; CDR3 protein: CASSRGVTHNSPLHF; V gene: TRBV6-5; J gene: TRBJ1-6; clone size: NA; D gene: NA
CDR3 DNA: TGCGCCAGCAGCCACGGACAGGGGCTGTTTGCAACTAATGAAAAACTGTTTTTT; CDR3 protein: CASSHGQGLFATNEKLFF; V gene: TRBV4-1; J gene: TRBJ1-4; clone size: NA; D gene: TRBD1
CDR3 DNA: TGTGCCAGCAGTTTCTCTGATACGCAGTATTTT; CDR3 protein: CASSFSDTQYF; V gene: TRBV12-3/TRBV12-4; J gene: TRBJ2-3; clone size: NA; D gene: NA
CDR3 DNA: TGTGCCACCAGCAGGGGAGGAGACAGGGGAGGAAAGACCCAGTACTTC; CDR3 protein: CATSRGGDRGGKTQYF; V gene: TRBV15; J gene: TRBJ2-5; clone size: NA; D gene: TRBD1
CDR3 DNA: TGTGCCAGCAGTTACAGGGGGCGCGGCGGGGAGCTGTTTTTT; CDR3 protein: CASSYRGRGGELFF; V gene: TRBV6-2/TRBV6-3; J gene: TRBJ2-2; clone size: NA; D gene: TRBD1
CDR3 DNA: TGTGCCAGCAGCTTATTAGGCGGGGTCAATGAGCAGTTCTTC; CDR3 protein: CASSLLGGVNEQFF; V gene: TRBV7-2; J gene: TRBJ2-1; clone size: few; D gene: NA
CDR3 DNA: TGTGCCAGCAGCTCACCGTCGGGGGTAGAGACCCAGTACTTC; CDR3 protein: CASSSPSGVETQYF; V gene: TRBV7-8; J gene: TRBJ2-5; clone size: NA; D gene: NA
CDR3 DNA: TGTGCCAGCAGCTTGGGCCCGGGACAGGGCGGCTACGAGCAGTACTTC; CDR3 protein: CASSLGPGQGGYEQYF; V gene: TRBV5-6; J gene: TRBJ2-7; clone size: once; D gene: TRBD1
CDR3 DNA: TGTGCCAGCAGAATCCAAGAGGGAAGGGGGACTGAAGCTTTCTTT; CDR3 protein: CASRIQEGRGTEAFF; V gene: TRBV27; J gene: TRBJ1-1; clone size: few; D gene: NA
CDR3 DNA: TGTGCCAGCAACCGGGGACAGGGTTTGTCCTACGAGCAGTACTTC; CDR3 protein: CASNRGQGLSYEQYF; V gene: TRBV11-2; J gene: TRBJ2-7; clone size: NA; D gene: TRBD1
CDR3 DNA: TGTGCCAGCAGTTTAGTACGGAACACTGAAGCTTTCTTT; CDR3 protein: CASSLVRNTEAFF; V gene: TRBV6-5; J gene: TRBJ1-1; clone size: NA; D gene: NA
CDR3 DNA: TGTGCCAGCAGCGTGGACAGTAGTTTCTCTGGAAACACCATATATTTT; CDR3 protein: CASSVDSSFSGNTIYF; V gene: TRBV9; J gene: TRBJ1-3; clone size: NA; D gene: NA
CDR3 DNA: TGCGCCAGCAGCCAAGAAGTAGCAGGGAATGGCTACACCTTC; CDR3 protein: CASSQEVAGNGYTF; V gene: TRBV4-1; J gene: TRBJ1-2; clone size: NA; D gene: NA
CDR3 DNA: TGTGCCAGTAGTACCCAGGTTTTGAGAACTGAAGCTTTCTTT; CDR3 protein: CASSTQVLRTEAFF; V gene: TRBV19; J gene: TRBJ1-1; clone size: NA; D gene: NA
CDR3 DNA: TGTGCCAGCAGCCCGCGGACAGGGGGGAGGGATGGCTACACCTTC; CDR3 protein: CASSPRTGGRDGYTF; V gene: TRBV9; J gene: TRBJ1-2; clone size: NA; D gene: TRBD1
CDR3 DNA: TGCGCCAGCAGCTTGGGGACAGCGAACACCGGGGAGCTGTTTTTT; CDR3 protein: CASSLGTANTGELFF; V gene: TRBV5-1; J gene: TRBJ2-2; clone size: NA; D gene: NA
CDR3 DNA: TGTGCCAGCAGAAGTCCCTTAGGGGGGGCCTATGGCTACACCTTC; CDR3 protein: CASRSPLGGAYGYTF; V gene: TRBV27; J gene: TRBJ1-2; clone size: NA; D gene: NA
CDR3 DNA: TGTGCCAGCAGTCTGGGGACAGGCAATCAGCCCCAGCATTTT; CDR3 protein: CASSLGTGNQPQHF; V gene: TRBV28; J gene: TRBJ1-5; clone size: NA; D gene: TRBD1